This TCR beta chain was captured by sequencing in a study of shared clonotypes between healthy human individuals. Study at large: Three plates each covered CD4 naive and memory; CD8 naive two, CD8 memory one. Findings and caveats of the study: Researchers sampled only blood; tissue repertoires likely differ. Among a few donors, roughly 5.4% of naive CD4 clonotypes were found in common.

Replicate PCRs for sorted subsets used around 190 ng DNA; this equaled 33,000 or so T cell genomes. Sequenced by immunoSEQ multiplex PCR; TCRdb stores in-frame clones only, minus some. Of 550,000 to 800,000 clones listed, roughly 70% are singletons. This clone was seen once. Its antigen is unidentified. Input material: memory CD4+ T cells sorted from blood. Subset indicated: CD45RA-negative fraction. The receptor was isolated from a woman in her twenties or thirties in good health.

DNA for the CDR3: TGTGCCAGTAGGCTACCGGGCGCAGATACGCAGTATTTT. It is translated as CASRLPGADTQYF. This chain uses TRBV19 with TRBJ2-3, with D unclear. The ends were cut back, 6 bases at V and 4 bases at J, with 11 bases in the middle. Germline CDR1 is LNHDA and CDR2 is SQIVND (reference sequence). The CDR3 extends over 13 amino acids.